This T cell receptor (beta chain) is from a study of shared clonotypes between healthy human individuals. Study results and caveats: It was the few donors that limited the genetic and exposure-history diversity represented.

From CD4+ cells came CD45RA+ naive and CD45RA-negative memory subsets. The germline V and J ends were trimmed by 3 bases and 6 bases, with 20 bases remaining between them. CDR3 length: 16 amino acids. CDR1 and CDR2 (germline): SGHNT, YYREEE (reference sequence). On this clone itself: Antigen: not known.

Repertoires were generated with immunoSEQ multiplex PCR, while TCRdb's copy carries only in-frame clones and drops some. The sample carries 1.6 million or so clones, around 97% recorded once. Sample: naive CD4+ T cells sorted from blood. As to subset: CD45RA+ positively selected. The origin of this receptor is a man aged 25-40 years in good health. The chain has TRBV5-4 and TRBJ2-3; D might be TRBD1 (5 bases). The CDR3, as DNA: TGTGCCAGCAGCTCCGGACACGACTCTCGCAAGGATACGCAGTATTTT. Translation gives CASSSGHDSRKDTQYF.